The 19 T cell receptor beta chains below come from one sample, sequenced in a study of identical twins. A single record per CDR3 protein comes from TCRdb applying MiXCR to the 5' RACE reads. The profile shows 1,800,000 or so distinct CDR3 sequences, under 35% of them singletons. The sequencing sample was made of cord blood. These receptors originate from a newborn girl in good health.

The chain carries TRBV20-1 and TRBJ2-3; 9 bases map to TRBD2. CDR3 length equals 13 residues. The germline CDR1 and CDR2 sequences are DFQATT and SNEGSKA (reference sequence). The V gene end was trimmed by 6 bases and the J gene end by 4 bases; junction bases not matched to a gene: 5. CDR3 in amino acids: CSAPGTSSDTQYF. As DNA, the CDR3 is TGCAGTGCCCCCGGGACTAGCTCAGATACGCAGTATTTT.

The chain has TRBV7-9 and TRBJ2-7; 10 bases map to TRBD2. Germline CDR1 reads SEHNR; CDR2 reads FQNEAQ (reference sequence). V lost 1 base, J lost 5 bases, and 11 bases stayed unmatched. The CDR3 is 17 amino acids. CDR3 protein: CASSLVGLAGVRNEQYF. The CDR3 region has the DNA TGTGCCAGCAGCTTAGTTGGGCTAGCGGGAGTCAGGAACGAGCAGTACTTC.

This clonotype was seen a handful of times. The rearrangement links TRBV5-5 to TRBJ1-6, with D uncertain. Between the trimmed V and J ends, which lost 2 bases and 5 bases, there was a span of 5 bases. CDR3 length: 13 residues. CDR1 is SGHKS and CDR2 is YYEKEE in the germline V gene (reference sequence). CDR3: CASSLNHNSPLHF. The CDR3 coding sequence is TGTGCCAGCAGCTTAAACCATAATTCACCCCTCCACTTT.

This clonotype appeared a few times. The chain joins TRBV27 to TRBJ1-2; 11 nucleotides line up with TRBD1. Trimming took 3 bases from V and 4 from J; bases not matched to a gene: 4. The CDR3 totals 15 residues. Germline V gene sequence: CDR1 MNHEY, CDR2 SMNVEV (reference sequence). DNA for the CDR3: TGTGCCAGCAGTTTCCAGGACAGGGGGCTCTATGGCTACACCTTC. This gives the protein CASSFQDRGLYGYTF.

The genes are TRBV6-5 and TRBJ1-1, with a weak D call TRBD1 (5 bases). Trimming removed 5 bases at V and 9 bases at J, with 10 bases between. The germline V gene has CDR1 MNHEY and CDR2 SVGAGI. There are 11 residues in the CDR3. The CDR3 is CASSNRFKAFF. CDR3 nucleotide sequence: TGTGCCAGCAGTAACAGGTTCAAAGCTTTCTTT.

The table lists this clonotype with a few counts. This sequence joins TRBV3-1 and TRBJ2-2, with 14 bases fitting TRBD2. Germline trimming cut 6 bases from V and 9 bases from J; bases unmatched to any gene: 6. Per the germline V gene, CDR1 is LGHDT and CDR2 is YNNKEL (reference sequence). This CDR3 contains 15 residues. CDR3 residues: CASSGTSGSDRELFF. CDR3 DNA: TGTGCCAGCAGTGGGACTAGCGGGAGCGACAGGGAGCTGTTTTTT.

V and J are TRBV7-9 and TRBJ1-1; D call uncertain. The CDR3 consists of 16 residues. Looked up from germline, CDR1 is SEHNR and CDR2 is FQNEAQ (reference sequence). The V end lost 1 base, the J end lost 1 base, and 13 bases lay between the germline ends. The CDR3 DNA reads as TGTGCCAGCAGCTTAGGAGCGGCAGCCACGAACACTGAAGCTTTCTTT. The encoded protein is CASSLGAAATNTEAFF.

In this sample, this clonotype turned up many times. V is TRBV20-1 and J is TRBJ2-7; D may match TRBD1 or TRBD2 (6 bases each). CDR1 and CDR2 from the germline V gene are DFQATT and SNEGSKA (reference sequence). The V end was cut by 3 bases, the J end by 0 bases, with 9 bases between. The CDR3 is 13 amino acids. For the CDR3, the DNA is TGCAGTGCTAGGGGGGGCATCTCCTACGAGCAGTACTTC. Its protein product is CSARGGISYEQYF.

This sequence joins TRBV11-1 and TRBJ2-3, with D tentatively TRBD1 (6 bases). The V end lost 5 bases, the J end lost 3 bases, and 18 bases lay between the germline ends. CDR3 length equals 16 residues. CDR1 and CDR2 (germline): SGHAT, FQDESV (reference sequence). Written as DNA, the CDR3 is TGTGCCAGCAGCGCACCGGGACAACCAGGAACAGATACGCAGTATTTT. Its protein is CASSAPGQPGTDTQYF.

The chain carries TRBV20-1 and TRBJ2-7, with D possibly being TRBD1 or TRBD2 (5 bases each). Germline-derived CDR1 and CDR2 are DFQATT and SNEGSKA (reference sequence). V dropped 5 bases and J dropped 2 bases, with 13 bases sitting between them. This CDR3 contains 13 residues. CDR3 residues: CSAGGSVTYEQYF. In DNA form, the CDR3 reads TGCAGTGCTGGGGGTAGCGTTACCTACGAGCAGTACTTC.

This clonotype has more than one count but fewer than ten. The chain couples TRBV6-1 to TRBJ1-2; TRBD1 matches at 8 bases. Germline V CDR1 and CDR2: MNHNS, SASEGT. This CDR3 comprises 15 residues. With 4 bases clipped from V and 5 bases from J, the junction kept 9 bases outside the gene matches. This CDR3 is CASSAVGQGQYGYTF. CDR3 DNA sequence: TGTGCCAGCAGTGCGGTCGGACAGGGTCAGTATGGCTACACCTTC.

The rearrangement uses TRBV28 and TRBJ2-3, with a possible D match to TRBD2 (5 bases). V lost 1 base and J 6 bases, leaving 17 bases between the germline ends. Germline V CDR1 and CDR2: MDHEN, SYDVKM. The CDR3 is 16 amino acids. The CDR3 DNA sequence: TGTGCCAGCAGTTTATCGTTTGGGTGGGAGCATGATACGCAGTATTTT. It is translated as CASSLSFGWEHDTQYF.

V gene TRBV5-1 combines with J gene TRBJ2-1, with D possibly matching TRBD1 (5 bases). This CDR3 spans 12 amino acids. Germline assignment: CDR1 SGHRS and CDR2 YFSETQ. Between the trimmed V and J ends, which lost 4 bases and 12 bases, there was a span of 14 bases. The CDR3 nucleotides read TGCGCCAGCAGCCCTTCCAGGGAAGGGCAGTTCTTC. This translates into CASSPSREGQFF.

V and J are TRBV7-2 and TRBJ2-7; 10 bases are shared with TRBD2. The CDR3 is made up of 17 amino acids. The trim removed 1 base at V and 4 bases at J, leaving 10 bases unmatched. Germline CDR1 and CDR2: SGHTA and FQGNSA. CDR3 region: CASSLVGGAGGLYEQYF. DNA for the CDR3: TGTGCCAGCAGCTTAGTCGGCGGAGCGGGGGGGCTTTACGAGCAGTACTTC.

The chain carries TRBV7-2 and TRBJ2-7; tentatively, D is TRBD2 (6 bases). The CDR3 consists of 16 residues. Trimming left V 2 bases short and J 0 bases short, with 14 bases between. The V gene's germline CDR1 is SGHTA and CDR2 FQGNSA. The CDR3 coding sequence is TGTGCCAGCAGCTTACGGGGGTGCAGGAGCTCCTACGAGCAGTACTTC. This encodes CASSLRGCRSSYEQYF.

In its sample, this clonotype was seen once. Here the CDR3 DNA reads TGCAGTGCTAGAGGCGAACTAGGACCACATAGCACAGATACGCAGTATTTT. It specifies CSARGELGPHSTDTQYF. The rearrangement links TRBV20-1 to TRBJ2-3; perhaps TRBD2 as D (5 bases). CDR1 is DFQATT and CDR2 is SNEGSKA in the germline V gene (reference sequence). The CDR3 spans 17 residues. V dropped 1 base and J dropped 0 bases, with 17 bases sitting between them.

The table lists this clonotype with many counts. This chain joins TRBV12-3 or TRBV12-4 and TRBJ2-1; D gene unclear. There are 17 residues in the CDR3. Between the trimmed V and J ends, which lost 0 bases and 2 bases, there was a span of 14 bases. The CDR3 bases are TGTGCCAGCAGTTTAGCCTCGGACCCCCGGCCCTACAATGAGCAGTTCTTC. Its translation is CASSLASDPRPYNEQFF.

On this clonotype: At one end, the junction sequence differs from germline, possibly due to a read error. The rearrangement joins TRBV27 to TRBJ1-1; D is unresolved. The CDR3 runs to 13 residues. Germline V CDR1 and CDR2: MNHEY, SMNVEV (reference sequence). CDR3 nucleotides: TGTACCAGCACCGGAGGTAAGAGCACTGAAGCTTTCTTT. Its protein product is CTSTGGKSTEAFF.

This chain connects TRBV11-2 to TRBJ2-7, with D tentatively TRBD1 or TRBD2 (6 bases each). From germline, CDR1 is SGHAT and CDR2 FQNNGV. The CDR3 totals 15 residues. Trimming stripped 4 bases from V and 2 bases from J, with 15 bases between. The DNA of the CDR3 is TGTGCCAGCAGCTCGATCACAGGGAGGACCTACGAGCAGTACTTC. It yields the protein CASSSITGRTYEQYF. The full variable domain, with the rest looked up from reference TRBV11-2 and TRBJ2-7, is EAGVAQSPRYKIIEKRQSVAFWCNPISGHATLYWYQQILGQGPKLLIQFQNNGVVDDSQLPKDRFSAERLKGVDSTLKIQPAKLEDSAVYLCASSSITGRTYEQYFGPGTRLTVT.